The clone carrying this T cell receptor (beta chain) has just a few counts. Its antigen is still unknown. The entry originates in a study of T cell repertoires in cytomegalovirus infection. General study points: Ex vivo, HLA-C-restricted CMV-specific TCR beta clonotypes prevailed over the rest of the response. Cumulative public TCR beta family frequency identified carriers of CMV plus the relevant HLA.

TCRdb called the reads again in MiXCR, with one record for every CDR3 protein. This sample carries about a million distinct CDR3 sequences, approximately 31% of them seen once, and the ten largest clones take 11% to 15%. The clonotype comes from a human donor in good health (CMV status not recorded). Some clones in this sample may be carry-over from other donors' samples. The input for sequencing was cultured CD8+ T cells from PBMCs, taken from culture after CMV antigen stimulation.

This chain's CDR3 is CASSNQGVISPLHF. The CDR3 nucleotides are TGTGCCAGCAGCAACCAGGGAGTAATTTCACCCCTCCACTTT. The rearrangement joins TRBV7-3 to TRBJ1-6, with D possibly TRBD1 on 5 matching bases. This CDR3 spans 14 amino acids. Per germline, CDR1 SGHTA and CDR2 FQGTGA. The V gene lost 5 bases and the J gene lost 9 bases, with 14 bases spanning the gap.